There are many counts of the clone carrying this TCR beta chain. The antigen remains undetermined. CDR1 MDHEN and CDR2 SYDVKM come from the germline V gene. V was trimmed by 2 bases and J by 8 bases, leaving 12 bases between them. This CDR3 spans 13 amino acids. These data are taken from a study of neurological immune-mediated disorders. Overall study findings and caveats: No CDR3 amino acid sequences were shared by expanded clones across subjects, suggesting private repertoires in all groups. Whereas HTLV-1-associated myelopathy showed the most TCR clonal expansion, multiple sclerosis showed the least, with levels below those of healthy controls.

The study built unsorted libraries from 2 million PBMCs kept at -80 C. cDNA was made by 5'RACE with 10-nucleotide random UMIs. Each CDR3 protein gets one entry after TCRdb re-called the 5' RACE reads with MiXCR. This sample has 50,000 to 55,000 distinct CDR3 sequences; about 9.4% occur once, and the top ten carry under 5.5%. Sequencing was done on a sample of PBMCs. The V and J genes are TRBV28 and TRBJ1-1; D not certain. This receptor was taken from a man in his 70s with HTLV-1-associated myelopathy (HAM/TSP). CDR3 protein: CASSLPPGREAFF. CDR3 in DNA: TGTGCCAGCAGTTTACCACCGGGAAGAGAAGCTTTCTTT.